In its sample, the clone carrying this TCR beta chain is medium-sized. Antigen unknown. The data stem from a study of radiotherapy plus CTLA-4 blockade in lung cancer. Notes on the study in general: After treatment with radiotherapy plus ipilimumab, TCR clones that came from the tumor expanded in blood.

The repertoire was sequenced with immunoSEQ multiplex PCR; TCRdb's copy has only in-frame clones and lacks some. The table records 50,000 to 65,000 clones, 65% to 80% of them present only once. Germline V gene sequence: CDR1 LNHNV, CDR2 YYDKDF (reference sequence). There are 14 residues in the CDR3. Trimming removed 6 bases from V and 3 bases from J; junction bases left unmatched: 5. This sequence joins TRBV15 and TRBJ1-5; 7 nucleotides align to TRBD1. The sequencing used peripheral blood, collected from a patient treated with radiotherapy plus ipilimumab. The receptor's source is a human donor with non-small cell lung cancer who had a complete response to radiotherapy plus ipilimumab. The CDR3 sequence: CATREGQLNQPQHF. The CDR3 nucleotides read TGTGCCACCAGGGAGGGACAGCTCAATCAGCCCCAGCATTTT.